The table lists the clone carrying this T cell receptor (beta chain) with many counts. The data were obtained in a study of T cell repertoires in cytomegalovirus infection. About the research overall: Through public TCR beta signatures, both CMV infection and matching HLA type were indicated.

Trimming shortened V by 2 bases and J by 0 bases, and 9 bases separated the two germline ends. Germline-derived CDR1 and CDR2 are SGHVS and FNYEAQ. The CDR3 is made up of 15 amino acids. TCRdb reprocessed the reads via MiXCR and lists one record per CDR3 protein. The sample consists of some 150,000 distinct CDR3 sequences, about a quarter of them appearing once. The sequencing sample was made of PBMCs. The TCR originated in a human donor in good health (CMV status not recorded). Some clones in this sample may be carry-over from other donors' samples. The chain links TRBV7-6 to TRBJ2-3; D might be TRBD2 (5 bases). This chain's CDR3 is CASSLLSGSTDTQYF. CDR3 DNA sequence: TGTGCCAGCAGCTTATTGTCGGGGAGCACAGATACGCAGTATTTT.